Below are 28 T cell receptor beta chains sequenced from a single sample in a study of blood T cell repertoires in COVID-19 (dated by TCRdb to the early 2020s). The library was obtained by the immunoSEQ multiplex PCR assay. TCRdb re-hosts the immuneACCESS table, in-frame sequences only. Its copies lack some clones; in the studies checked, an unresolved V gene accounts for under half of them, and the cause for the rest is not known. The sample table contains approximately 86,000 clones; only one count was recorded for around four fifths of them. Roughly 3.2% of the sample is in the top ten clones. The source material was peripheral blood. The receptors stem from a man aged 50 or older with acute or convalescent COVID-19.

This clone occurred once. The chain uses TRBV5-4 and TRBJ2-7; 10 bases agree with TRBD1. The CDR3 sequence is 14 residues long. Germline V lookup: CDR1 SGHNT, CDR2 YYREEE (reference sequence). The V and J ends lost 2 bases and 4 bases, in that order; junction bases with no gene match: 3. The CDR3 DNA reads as TGTGCCAGCAGCTTTGACAGGGGGCAGTACGAGCAGTACTTC. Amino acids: CASSFDRGQYEQYF. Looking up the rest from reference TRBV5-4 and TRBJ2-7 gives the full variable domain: ETGVTQSPTHLIKTRGQQVTLRCSSQSGHNTVSWYQQALGQGPQFIFQYYREEENGRGNFPPRFSGLQFPNYSSELNVNALELDDSALYLCASSFDRGQYEQYFGPGTRLTVT.

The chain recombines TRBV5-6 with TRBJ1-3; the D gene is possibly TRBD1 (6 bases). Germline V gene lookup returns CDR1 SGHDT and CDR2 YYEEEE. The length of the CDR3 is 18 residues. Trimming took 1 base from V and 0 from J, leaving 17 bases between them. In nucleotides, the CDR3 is TGTGCCAGCAGCTTGACCCCATCCGGGACAAGCTCTGGAAACACCATATATTTT. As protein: CASSLTPSGTSSGNTIYF.

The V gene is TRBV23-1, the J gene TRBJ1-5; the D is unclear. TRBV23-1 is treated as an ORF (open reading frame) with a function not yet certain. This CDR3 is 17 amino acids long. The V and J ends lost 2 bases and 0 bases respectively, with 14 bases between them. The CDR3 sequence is CASSQDARVNSNQPQHF. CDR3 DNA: TGCGCCAGCAGTCAAGACGCTCGGGTTAATAGCAATCAGCCCCAGCATTTT.

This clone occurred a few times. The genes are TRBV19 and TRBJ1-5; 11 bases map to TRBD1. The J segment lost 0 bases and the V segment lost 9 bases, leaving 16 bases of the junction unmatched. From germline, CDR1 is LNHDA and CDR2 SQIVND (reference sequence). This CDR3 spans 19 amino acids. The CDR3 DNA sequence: TGTGCCAGCCCTAGGACAGGGGGCGACGGACACGATAGCAATCAGCCCCAGCATTTT. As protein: CASPRTGGDGHDSNQPQHF.

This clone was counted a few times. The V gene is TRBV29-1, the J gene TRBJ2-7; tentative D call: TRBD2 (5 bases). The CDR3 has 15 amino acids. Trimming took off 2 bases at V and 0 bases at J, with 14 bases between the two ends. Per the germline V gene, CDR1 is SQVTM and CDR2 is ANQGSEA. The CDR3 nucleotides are TGCAGCGTTGAAAGACAAATGGACTCCTCCTACGAGCAGTACTTC. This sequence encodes CSVERQMDSSYEQYF.

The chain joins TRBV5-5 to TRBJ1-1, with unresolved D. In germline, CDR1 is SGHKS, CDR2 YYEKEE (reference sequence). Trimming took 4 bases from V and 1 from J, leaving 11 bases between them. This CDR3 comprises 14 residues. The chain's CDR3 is CASSQQTGNTEAFF. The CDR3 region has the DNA TGTGCCAGCAGCCAGCAGACGGGGAACACTGAAGCTTTCTTT.

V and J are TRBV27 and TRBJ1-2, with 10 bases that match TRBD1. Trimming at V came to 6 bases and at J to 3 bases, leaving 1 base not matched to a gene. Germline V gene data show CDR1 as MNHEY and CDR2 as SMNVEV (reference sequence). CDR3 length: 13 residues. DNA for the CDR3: TGTGCCAGCAGAGGGACAGGGGACTATGGCTACACCTTC. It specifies CASRGTGDYGYTF.

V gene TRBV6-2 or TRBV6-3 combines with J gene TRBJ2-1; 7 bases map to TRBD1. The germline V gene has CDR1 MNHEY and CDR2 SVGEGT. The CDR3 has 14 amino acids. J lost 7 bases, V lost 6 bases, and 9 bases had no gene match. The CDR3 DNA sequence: TGTGCCAGCAGCCTCCCGACAGGGTTTAATGAGCAGTTCTTC. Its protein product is CASSLPTGFNEQFF.

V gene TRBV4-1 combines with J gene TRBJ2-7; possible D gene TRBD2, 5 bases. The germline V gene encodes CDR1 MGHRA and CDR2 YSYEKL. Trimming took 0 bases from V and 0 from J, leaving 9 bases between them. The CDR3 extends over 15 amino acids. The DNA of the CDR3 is TGCGCCAGCAGCCAAGAACCGGGAACCTCCTACGAGCAGTACTTC. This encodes CASSQEPGTSYEQYF.

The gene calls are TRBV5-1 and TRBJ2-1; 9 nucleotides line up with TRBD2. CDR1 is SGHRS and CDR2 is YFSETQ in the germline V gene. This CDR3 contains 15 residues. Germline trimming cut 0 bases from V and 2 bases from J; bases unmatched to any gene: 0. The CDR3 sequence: CASSLGLAAYNEQFF. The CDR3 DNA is TGCGCCAGCAGCTTGGGACTAGCGGCCTACAATGAGCAGTTCTTC.

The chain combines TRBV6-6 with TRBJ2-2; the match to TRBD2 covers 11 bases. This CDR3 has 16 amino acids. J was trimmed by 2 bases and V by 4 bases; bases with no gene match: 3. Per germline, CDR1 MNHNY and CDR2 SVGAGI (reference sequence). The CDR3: CASSLTSGRNTGELFF. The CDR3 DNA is TGTGCCAGCAGTTTAACTAGCGGGAGAAACACCGGGGAGCTGTTTTTT.

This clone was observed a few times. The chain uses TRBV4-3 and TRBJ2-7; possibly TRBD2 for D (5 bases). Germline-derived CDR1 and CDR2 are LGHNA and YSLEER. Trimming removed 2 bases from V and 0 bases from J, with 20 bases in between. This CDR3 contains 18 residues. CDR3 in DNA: TGCGCCAGCAGCCAACGCCCCATGGGAGCAGCCAGCTCCTACGAGCAGTACTTC. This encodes CASSQRPMGAASSYEQYF.

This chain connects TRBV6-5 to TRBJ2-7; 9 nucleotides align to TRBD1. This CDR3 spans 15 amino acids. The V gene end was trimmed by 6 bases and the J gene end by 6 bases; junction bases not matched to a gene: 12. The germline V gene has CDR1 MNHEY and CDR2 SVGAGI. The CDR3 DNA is TGTGCCAGCAGAGTTACCCGGGACAGGGTTTTCGAGCAGTACTTC. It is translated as CASRVTRDRVFEQYF.

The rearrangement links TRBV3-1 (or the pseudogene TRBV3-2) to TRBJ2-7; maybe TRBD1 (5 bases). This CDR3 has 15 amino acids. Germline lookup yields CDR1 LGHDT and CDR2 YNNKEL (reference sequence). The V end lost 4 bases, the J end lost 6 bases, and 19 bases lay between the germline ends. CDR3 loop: CASSRSTVTGGEQYF. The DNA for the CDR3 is TGTGCCAGCAGCCGCTCGACAGTGACTGGTGGCGAGCAGTACTTC.

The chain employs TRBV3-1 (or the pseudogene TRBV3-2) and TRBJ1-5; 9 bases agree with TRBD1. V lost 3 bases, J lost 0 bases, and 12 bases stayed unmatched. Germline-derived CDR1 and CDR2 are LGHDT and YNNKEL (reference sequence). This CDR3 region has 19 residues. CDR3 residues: CASSQRWDRERYSNQPQHF. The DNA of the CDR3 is TGTGCCAGCAGCCAGCGGTGGGACAGGGAGCGATATAGCAATCAGCCCCAGCATTTT.

CDR3 in DNA: TGCGCCAGCAGCTTGGGACTAGCGGGAGACGGAGATACGCAGTATTTT. Its protein is CASSLGLAGDGDTQYF. The V call is TRBV5-1, the J call TRBJ2-3; TRBD2 aligns across 12 bases. In germline, CDR1 is SGHRS, CDR2 YFSETQ. V was pared by 0 bases and J by 5 bases, with 4 bases of the junction left unmatched. The CDR3 has 16 amino acids.

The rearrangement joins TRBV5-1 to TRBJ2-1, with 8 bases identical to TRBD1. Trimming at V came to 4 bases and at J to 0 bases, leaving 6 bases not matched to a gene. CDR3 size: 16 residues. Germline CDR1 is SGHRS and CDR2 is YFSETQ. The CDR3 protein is CASSTGGQSSYNEQFF. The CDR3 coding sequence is TGCGCCAGCAGCACAGGGGGACAGTCCTCCTACAATGAGCAGTTCTTC.

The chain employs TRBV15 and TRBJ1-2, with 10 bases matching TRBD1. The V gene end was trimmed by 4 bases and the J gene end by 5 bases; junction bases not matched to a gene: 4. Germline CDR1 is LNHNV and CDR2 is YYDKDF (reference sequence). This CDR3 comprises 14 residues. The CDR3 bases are TGTGCCACCAGCAACGGACAGGGGGGGTATGGCTACACCTTC. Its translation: CATSNGQGGYGYTF.

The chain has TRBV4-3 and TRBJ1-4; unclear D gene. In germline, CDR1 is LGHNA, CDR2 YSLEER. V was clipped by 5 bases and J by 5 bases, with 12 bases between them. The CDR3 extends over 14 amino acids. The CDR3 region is CASSTRETNEKLFF. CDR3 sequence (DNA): TGCGCCAGCAGCACCCGGGAAACGAATGAAAAACTGTTTTTT.

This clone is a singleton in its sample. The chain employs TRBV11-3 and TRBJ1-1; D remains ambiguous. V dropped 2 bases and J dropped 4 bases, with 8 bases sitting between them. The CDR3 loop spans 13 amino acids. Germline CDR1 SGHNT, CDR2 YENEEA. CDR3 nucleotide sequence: TGTGCCAGCAGCTTAACAGAGGGCACTGAAGCTTTCTTT. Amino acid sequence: CASSLTEGTEAFF.

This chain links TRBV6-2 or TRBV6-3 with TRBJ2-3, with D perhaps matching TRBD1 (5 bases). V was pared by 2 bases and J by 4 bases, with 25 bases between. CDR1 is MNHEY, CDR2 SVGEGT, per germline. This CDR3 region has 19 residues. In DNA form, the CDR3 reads TGTGCCAGCAGTTACAAATCCCGCATCCCAGGGTCATTGGCAGATACGCAGTATTTT. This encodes CASSYKSRIPGSLADTQYF.

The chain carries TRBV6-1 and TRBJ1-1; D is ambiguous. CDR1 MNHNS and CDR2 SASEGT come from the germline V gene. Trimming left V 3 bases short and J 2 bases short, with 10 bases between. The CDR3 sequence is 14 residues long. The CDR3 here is CASSELQTNTEAFF. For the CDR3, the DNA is TGTGCCAGCAGTGAGTTACAGACCAACACTGAAGCTTTCTTT.

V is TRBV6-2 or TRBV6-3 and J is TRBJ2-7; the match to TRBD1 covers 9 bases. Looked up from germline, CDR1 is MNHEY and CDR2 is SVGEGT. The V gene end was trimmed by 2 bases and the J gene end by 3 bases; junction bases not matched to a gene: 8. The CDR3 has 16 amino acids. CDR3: CASSYRRDRALYEQYF. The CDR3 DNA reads TGTGCCAGCAGTTACCGCCGGGACAGGGCGCTCTACGAGCAGTACTTC.

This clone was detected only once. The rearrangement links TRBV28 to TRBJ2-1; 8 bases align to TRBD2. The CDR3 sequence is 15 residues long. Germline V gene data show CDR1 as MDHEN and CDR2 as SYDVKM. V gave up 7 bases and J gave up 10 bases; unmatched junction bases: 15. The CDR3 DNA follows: TGTGCCAGCATAGGGGCAGCAGCGGGAGCATCGGAGCAGTTCTTC. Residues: CASIGAAAGASEQFF.

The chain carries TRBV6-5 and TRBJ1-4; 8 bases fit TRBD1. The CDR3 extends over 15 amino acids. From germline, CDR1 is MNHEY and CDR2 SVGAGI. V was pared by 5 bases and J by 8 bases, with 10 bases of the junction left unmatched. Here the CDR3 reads CASSPDRGSVEKLFF. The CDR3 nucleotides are TGTGCCAGCAGTCCCGACAGGGGCTCCGTAGAAAAACTGTTTTTT.

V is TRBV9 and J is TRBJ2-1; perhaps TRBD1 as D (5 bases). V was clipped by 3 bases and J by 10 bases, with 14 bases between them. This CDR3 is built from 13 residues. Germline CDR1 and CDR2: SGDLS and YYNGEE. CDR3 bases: TGTGCCAGCAGCGGACAGAACTTAGAAGAGCAGTTCTTC. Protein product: CASSGQNLEEQFF. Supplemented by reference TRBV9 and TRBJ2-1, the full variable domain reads DSGVTQTPKHLITATGQRVTLRCSPRSGDLSVYWYQQSLDQGLQFLIQYYNGEERAKGNILERFSAQQFPDLHSELNLSSLELGDSALYFCASSGQNLEEQFFGPGTRLTVL.

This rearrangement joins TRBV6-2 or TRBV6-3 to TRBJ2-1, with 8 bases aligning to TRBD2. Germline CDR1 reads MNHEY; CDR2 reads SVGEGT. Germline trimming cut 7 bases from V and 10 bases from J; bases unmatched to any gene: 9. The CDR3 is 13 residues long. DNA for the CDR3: TGTGCCAGCATCCCAAACTTAGCGGGGGAGCAGTTCTTC. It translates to CASIPNLAGEQFF.

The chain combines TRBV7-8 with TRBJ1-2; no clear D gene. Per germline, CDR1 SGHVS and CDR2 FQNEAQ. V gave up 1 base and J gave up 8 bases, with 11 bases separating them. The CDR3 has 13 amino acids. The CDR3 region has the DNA TGTGCCAGCAGCTTAGTCGTTGGTAGCGGCTACACCTTC. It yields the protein CASSLVVGSGYTF.